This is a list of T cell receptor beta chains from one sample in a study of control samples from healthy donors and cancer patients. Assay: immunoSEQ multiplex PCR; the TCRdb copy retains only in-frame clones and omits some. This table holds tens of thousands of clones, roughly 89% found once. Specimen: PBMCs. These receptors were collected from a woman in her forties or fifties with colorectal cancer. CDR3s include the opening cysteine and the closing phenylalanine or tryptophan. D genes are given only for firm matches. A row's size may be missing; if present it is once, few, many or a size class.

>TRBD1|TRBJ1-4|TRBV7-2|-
TGTGCCAGCAGCTTCGGGACAGGGAGAACTAATGAAAAACTGTTTTTT
CASSFGTGRTNEKLFF
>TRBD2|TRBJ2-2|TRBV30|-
TGTGCCTGGAGTGTAGGGGTCAGCGGGGGTTTCACCGGGGAGCTGTTTTTT
CAWSVGVSGGFTGELFF
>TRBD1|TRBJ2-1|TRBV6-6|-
TGTGCCAGCAGTTACTCAGGGGGCCACTCCTACAATGAGCAGTTCTTC
CASSYSGGHSYNEQFF
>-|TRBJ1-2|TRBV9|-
TGTGCCAGCAGCGATATAACAGGGTTGCATGGCTACACCTTC
CASSDITGLHGYTF
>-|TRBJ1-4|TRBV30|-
TGTGCCTGGAGTGGAAGGGGCGCAGAAGAAAAACTGTTTTTT
CAWSGRGAEEKLFF
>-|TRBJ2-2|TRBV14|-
TGTGCCAGCAGCCGGGCAGAGCTGAGGGACACCGGGGAGCTGTTTTTT
CASSRAELRDTGELFF
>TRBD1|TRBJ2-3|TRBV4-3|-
TGCGCCAGCAGCCAAGGAGCAGACAGGGGATCAGATACGCAGTATTTT
CASSQGADRGSDTQYF
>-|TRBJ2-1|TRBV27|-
TGTGCCAGCAGTTTGGGTAGAGGGAACGAGTTCTTC
CASSLGRGNEFF
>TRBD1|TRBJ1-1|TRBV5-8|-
TGTGCCAGCAGCTTGGGCCCGGACAGGGTACGGACTGAAGCTTTCTTT
CASSLGPDRVRTEAFF
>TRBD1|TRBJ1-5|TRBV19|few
TGTGCCAGTAGTATGTGGACAGGGGTGCTTCAGCCCCAGCATTTT
CASSMWTGVLQPQHF
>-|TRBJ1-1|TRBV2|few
TGTGCCAGCAGTGAAGAGGCTTACACTGAAGCTTTCTTT
CASSEEAYTEAFF
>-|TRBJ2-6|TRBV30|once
TGTGCCTGGACCACGACAGGGAGGTCCGGGGCCAACGTCCTGACTTTC
CAWTTTGRSGANVLTF